The 3 T cell receptor beta chains below all came from one sample that was sequenced in a study of shared clonotypes between healthy human individuals. Generated by immunoSEQ multiplex PCR, the TCRdb table keeps only in-frame clones and is missing some. The profile shows over 2,000,000 clones, over 85% of them singletons. CD8 cells regarded as naive lacked CD45RO, were positively chosen for CCR7, and omitted terminally differentiated effector memory CD45RA+ cells. Sequencing used naive CD8+ T cells from PBMCs. Receptor source: a young man in good health. Some clones in this sample may be carry-over from other donors' samples.

The rearrangement uses TRBV4-1 and TRBJ1-1, with TRBD1 identical over 8 bases. With 3 bases clipped from V and 5 bases from J, the junction kept 8 bases outside the gene matches. The CDR3 has 15 residues. CDR1 and CDR2 (germline): MGHRA, YSYEKL. CDR3 nucleotide sequence: TGCGCCAGCAGCCAGTTTAACAGGGGGGGGACTGAAGCTTTCTTT. Translating gives CASSQFNRGGTEAFF.

The rearrangement joins TRBV9 to TRBJ1-4; D is ambiguous. Germline V gene lookup returns CDR1 SGDLS and CDR2 YYNGEE. This CDR3 has 17 amino acids. The V gene lost 1 base and the J gene lost 8 bases, with 21 bases spanning the gap. CDR3 region: CASSVFPLTPGKEKLFF. The CDR3 nucleotides are TGTGCCAGCAGCGTATTTCCATTGACTCCAGGAAAAGAAAAACTGTTTTTT.

J is TRBJ2-1 and V is TRBV7-8; D is uncertain. Germline CDR1 SGHVS, CDR2 FQNEAQ. The CDR3 is 15 amino acids. The germline V and J ends were trimmed by 8 bases and 1 base, with 15 bases remaining between them. DNA of the CDR3: TGTGCCAGCTCAAGGAAGGCTGTTTCCTACAATGAGCAGTTCTTC. Its protein is CASSRKAVSYNEQFF.